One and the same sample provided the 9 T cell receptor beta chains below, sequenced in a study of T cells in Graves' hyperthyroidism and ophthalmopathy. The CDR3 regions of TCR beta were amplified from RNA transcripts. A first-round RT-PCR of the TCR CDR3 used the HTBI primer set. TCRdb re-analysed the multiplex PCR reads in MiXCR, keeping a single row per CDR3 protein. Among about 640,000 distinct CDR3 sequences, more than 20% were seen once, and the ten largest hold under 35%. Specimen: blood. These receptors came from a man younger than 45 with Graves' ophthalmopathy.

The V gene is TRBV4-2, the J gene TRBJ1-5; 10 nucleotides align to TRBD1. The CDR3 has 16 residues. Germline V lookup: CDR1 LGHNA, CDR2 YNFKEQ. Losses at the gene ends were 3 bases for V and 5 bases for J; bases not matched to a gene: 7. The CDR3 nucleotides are TGTGCCAGCAGCCATGGGGGACAGGGGCAACATCAGCCCCAGCATTTT. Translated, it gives CASSHGGQGQHQPQHF.

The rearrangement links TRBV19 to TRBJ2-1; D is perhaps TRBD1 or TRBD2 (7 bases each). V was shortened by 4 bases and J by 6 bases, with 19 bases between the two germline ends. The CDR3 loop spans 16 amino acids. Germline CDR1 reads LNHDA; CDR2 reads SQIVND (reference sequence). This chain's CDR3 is CASSRSLRGGSNEQFF. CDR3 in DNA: TGTGCCAGTAGTAGAAGCCTCAGGGGGGGAAGCAATGAGCAGTTCTTC.

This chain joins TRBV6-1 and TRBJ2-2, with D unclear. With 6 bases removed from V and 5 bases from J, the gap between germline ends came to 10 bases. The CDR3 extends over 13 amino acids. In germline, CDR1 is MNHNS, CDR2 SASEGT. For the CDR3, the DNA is TGTGCCAGCAGCACTCCAGAGACCGGGGAGCTGTTTTTT. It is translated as CASSTPETGELFF.

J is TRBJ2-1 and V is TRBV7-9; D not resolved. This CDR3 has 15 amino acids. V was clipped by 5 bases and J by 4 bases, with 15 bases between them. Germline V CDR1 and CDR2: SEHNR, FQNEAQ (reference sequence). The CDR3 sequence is CASSPTRAPYNEQFF. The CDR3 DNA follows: TGTGCCAGCAGCCCCACCCGGGCCCCATACAATGAGCAGTTCTTC.

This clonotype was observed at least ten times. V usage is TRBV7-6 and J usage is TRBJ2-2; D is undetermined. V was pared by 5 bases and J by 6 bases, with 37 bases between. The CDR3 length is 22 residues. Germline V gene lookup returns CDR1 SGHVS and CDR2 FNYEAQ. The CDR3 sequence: CASSLTIELRRDSRDAPGELFF. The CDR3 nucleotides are TGTGCCAGCAGCCTTACGATCGAGCTACGGCGTGACTCCCGAGACGCACCCGGGGAGCTGTTTTTT.

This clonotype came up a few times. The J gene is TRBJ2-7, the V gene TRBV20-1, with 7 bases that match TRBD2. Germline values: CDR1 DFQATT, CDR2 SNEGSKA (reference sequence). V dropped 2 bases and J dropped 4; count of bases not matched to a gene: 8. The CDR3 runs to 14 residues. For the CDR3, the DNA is TGCAGTGCTAGAAAGGTCGGGGGAGGGTACGAGCAGTACTTC. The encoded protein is CSARKVGGGYEQYF.

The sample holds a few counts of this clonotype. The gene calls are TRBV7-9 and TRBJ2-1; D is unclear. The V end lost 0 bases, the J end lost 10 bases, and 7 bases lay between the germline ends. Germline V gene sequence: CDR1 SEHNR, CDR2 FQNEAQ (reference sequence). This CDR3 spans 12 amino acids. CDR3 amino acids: CASSLAGLEQFF. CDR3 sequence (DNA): TGTGCCAGCAGCTTAGCAGGTCTAGAGCAGTTCTTC.

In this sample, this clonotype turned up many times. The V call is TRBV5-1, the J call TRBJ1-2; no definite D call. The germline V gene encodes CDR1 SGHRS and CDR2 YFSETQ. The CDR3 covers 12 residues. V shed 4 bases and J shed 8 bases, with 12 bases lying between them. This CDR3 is CASSPERGGYTF. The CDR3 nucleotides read TGCGCCAGCAGCCCGGAGCGCGGAGGCTACACCTTC.

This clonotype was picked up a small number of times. The CDR3 spells CASSPGQGAGEKLFF. The CDR3 DNA reads as TGCGCCAGCAGCCCTGGACAGGGGGCAGGTGAAAAACTGTTTTTT. This rearrangement joins TRBV5-1 to TRBJ1-4, with 11 bases that match TRBD1. V shed 4 bases, J shed 7 bases, and the junction held 6 bases outside the gene matches. The CDR3 has 15 residues. The germline CDR1 and CDR2 sequences are SGHRS and YFSETQ.